This section outlines one T cell receptor beta chain sequence together with its context. The data were taken from a study of OX40 agonist ivuxolimab in advanced cancers. The repertoire was sequenced with immunoSEQ multiplex PCR; TCRdb's copy has only in-frame clones and lacks some. This table has tens of thousands of clones, about 80% appearing once. The CDR3 covers 15 residues. Trimming took 8 bases from V and 6 from J, leaving 20 bases between them. In germline, CDR1 is SGHVS, CDR2 FNYEAQ. The source material was CD4+ or CD8+ T cells sorted from blood, sampled in a trial of the OX40 agonist ivuxolimab. This TCR derives from an adult with an advanced solid tumor such as melanoma, head and neck, liver or kidney cancer. The chain is built from TRBV7-6 and TRBJ2-1, with D tentatively TRBD1 (6 bases). This CDR3 reads CASVAHRVGSNEQFF. DNA for the CDR3: TGTGCCAGCGTCGCGCACAGGGTAGGTTCCAATGAGCAGTTCTTC.